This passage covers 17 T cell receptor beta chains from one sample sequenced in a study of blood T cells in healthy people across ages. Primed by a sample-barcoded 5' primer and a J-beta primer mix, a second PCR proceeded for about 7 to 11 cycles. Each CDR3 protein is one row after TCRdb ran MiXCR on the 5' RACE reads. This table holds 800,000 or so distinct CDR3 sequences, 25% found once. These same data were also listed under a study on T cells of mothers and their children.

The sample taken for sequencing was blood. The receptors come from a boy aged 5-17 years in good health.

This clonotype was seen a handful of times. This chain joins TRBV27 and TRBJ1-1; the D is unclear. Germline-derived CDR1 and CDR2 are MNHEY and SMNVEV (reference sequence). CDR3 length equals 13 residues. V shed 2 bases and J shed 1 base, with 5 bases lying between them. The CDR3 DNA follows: TGTGCCAGCAGTTTAGCTCAGAACACTGAAGCTTTCTTT. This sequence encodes CASSLAQNTEAFF.

CDR3 in amino acids: CASSPGQPKNIQYF. DNA of the CDR3: TGTGCCAGCAGCCCGGGACAGCCCAAAAACATTCAGTACTTC. The rearrangement uses TRBV7-2 and TRBJ2-4, with 7 nucleotides matching TRBD1. Trimming at V came to 5 bases and at J to 2 bases, leaving 3 bases not matched to a gene. CDR1 is SGHTA, CDR2 FQGNSA, per germline. The CDR3 extends over 14 amino acids.

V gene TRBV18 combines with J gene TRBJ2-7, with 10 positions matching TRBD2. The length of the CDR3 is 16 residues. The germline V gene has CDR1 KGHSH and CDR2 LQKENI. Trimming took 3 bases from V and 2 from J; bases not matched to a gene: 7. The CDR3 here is CASSPAGLAGAYEQYF. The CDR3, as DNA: TGTGCCAGCTCACCGGCAGGGCTAGCGGGAGCCTACGAGCAGTACTTC.

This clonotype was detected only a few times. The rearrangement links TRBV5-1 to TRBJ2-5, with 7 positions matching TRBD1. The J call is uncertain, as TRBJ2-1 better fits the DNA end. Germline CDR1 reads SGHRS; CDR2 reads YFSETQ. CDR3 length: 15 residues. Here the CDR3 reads CASSSATGKGNEQFF. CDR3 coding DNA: TGCGCCAGCAGCTCTGCGACAGGGAAGGGCAATGAGCAGTTCTTC.

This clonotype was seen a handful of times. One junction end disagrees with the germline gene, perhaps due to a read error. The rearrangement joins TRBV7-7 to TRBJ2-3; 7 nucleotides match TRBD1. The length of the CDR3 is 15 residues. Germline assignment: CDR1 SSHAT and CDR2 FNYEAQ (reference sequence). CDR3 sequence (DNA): TGTGCTAGCAGCATAGGGACAGCTAGCACAGATACGCAGTATTTT. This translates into CASSIGTASTDTQYF.

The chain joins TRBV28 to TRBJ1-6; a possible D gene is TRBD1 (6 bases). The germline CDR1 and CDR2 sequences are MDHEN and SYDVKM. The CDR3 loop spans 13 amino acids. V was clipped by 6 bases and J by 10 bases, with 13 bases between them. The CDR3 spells CASRGTLGSPLHF. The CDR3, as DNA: TGTGCCAGCAGAGGGACACTGGGCTCACCCCTCCACTTT.

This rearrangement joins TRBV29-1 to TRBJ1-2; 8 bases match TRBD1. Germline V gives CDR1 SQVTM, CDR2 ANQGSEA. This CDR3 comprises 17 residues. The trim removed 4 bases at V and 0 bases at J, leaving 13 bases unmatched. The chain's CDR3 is CSVVSRRQGKANYGYTF. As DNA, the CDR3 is TGCAGCGTTGTATCGCGACGACAGGGGAAGGCTAACTATGGCTACACCTTC.

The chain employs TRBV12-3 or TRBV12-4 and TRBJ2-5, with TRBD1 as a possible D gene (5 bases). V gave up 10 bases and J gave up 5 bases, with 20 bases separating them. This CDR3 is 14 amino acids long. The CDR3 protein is CATRVQGLEETQYF. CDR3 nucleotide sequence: TGTGCCACAAGAGTGCAGGGTTTGGAGGAGACCCAGTACTTC.

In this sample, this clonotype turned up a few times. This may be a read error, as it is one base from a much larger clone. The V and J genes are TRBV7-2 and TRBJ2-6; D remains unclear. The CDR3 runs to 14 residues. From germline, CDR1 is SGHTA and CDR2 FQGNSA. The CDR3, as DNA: TGTGCCAACAGCTTAGGGCCCAGTGCCAACGTCCTGACTTTC. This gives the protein CANSLGPSANVLTF. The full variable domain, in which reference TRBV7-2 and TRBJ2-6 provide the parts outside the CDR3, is GAGVSQSPSNKVTEKGKDVELRCDPISGHTALYWYRQSLGQGLEFLIYFQGNSAPDKSGLPSDRFSAERTGGSVSTLTIQRTQQEDSAVYLCANSLGPSANVLTFGAGSRLTVL.

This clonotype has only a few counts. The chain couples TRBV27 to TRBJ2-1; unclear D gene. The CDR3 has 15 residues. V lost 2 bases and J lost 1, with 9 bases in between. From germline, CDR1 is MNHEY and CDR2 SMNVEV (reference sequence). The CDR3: CASSLEPPSYNEQFF. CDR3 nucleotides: TGTGCCAGCAGTTTAGAACCTCCTTCCTACAATGAGCAGTTCTTC.

CDR3 DNA: TGTGCCAGCAGCTACAGGGTCTTAGGGGCATATGGCTACACCTTC. This sequence encodes CASSYRVLGAYGYTF. The chain has TRBV7-2 and TRBJ1-2, with D possibly being TRBD1 (6 bases). The V end was cut by 4 bases, the J end by 5 bases, with 17 bases between. From germline, CDR1 is SGHTA and CDR2 FQGNSA. The CDR3 is made up of 15 amino acids.

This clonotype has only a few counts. The CDR3 spells CASRTVLNSPLHF. The CDR3, as DNA: TGCGCCAGTCGGACAGTCTTGAATTCACCCCTCCACTTT. This chain connects TRBV5-1 to TRBJ1-6; TRBD1 is a possible D gene (6 bases). With 8 bases removed from V and 7 bases from J, the gap between germline ends came to 13 bases. The CDR3 loop spans 13 amino acids. The germline CDR1 and CDR2 sequences are SGHRS and YFSETQ. Looking up the rest from reference TRBV5-1 and TRBJ1-6 gives the full variable domain: KAGVTQTPRYLIKTRGQQVTLSCSPISGHRSVSWYQQTPGQGLQFLFEYFSETQRNKGNFPGRFSGRQFSNSRSEMNVSTLELGDSALYLCASRTVLNSPLHFGNGTRLTVT.

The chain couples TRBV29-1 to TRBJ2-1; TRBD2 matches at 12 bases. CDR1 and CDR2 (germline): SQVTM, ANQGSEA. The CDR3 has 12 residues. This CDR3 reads CGASGRAREQFF. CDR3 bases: TGCGGCGCTAGCGGGAGGGCCCGTGAGCAGTTCTTC.

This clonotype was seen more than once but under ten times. CDR3 sequence reads: CAISDRLGADSYNEQFF. For the CDR3, the DNA is TGTGCCATCAGTGACCGTTTAGGAGCGGATTCCTACAATGAGCAGTTCTTC. The J gene is TRBJ2-1, the V gene TRBV10-3; D may be TRBD2 (5 bases). The CDR3 contains 17 residues. The V end lost 3 bases, the J end lost 1 base, and 16 bases lay between the germline ends. Per germline, CDR1 ENHRY and CDR2 SYGVKD.

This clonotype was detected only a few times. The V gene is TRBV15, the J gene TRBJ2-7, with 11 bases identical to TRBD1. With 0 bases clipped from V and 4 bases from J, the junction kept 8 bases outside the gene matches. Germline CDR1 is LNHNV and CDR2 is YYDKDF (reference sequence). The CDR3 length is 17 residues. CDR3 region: CATSRDVWTGGFYEQYF. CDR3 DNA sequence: TGTGCCACCAGCAGAGACGTCTGGACAGGGGGCTTTTACGAGCAGTACTTC.

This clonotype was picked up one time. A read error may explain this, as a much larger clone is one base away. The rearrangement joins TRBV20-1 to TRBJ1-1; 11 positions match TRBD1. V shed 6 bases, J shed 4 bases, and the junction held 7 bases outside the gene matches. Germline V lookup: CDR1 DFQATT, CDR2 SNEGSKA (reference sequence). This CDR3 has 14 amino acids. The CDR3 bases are TGCAGTGCACGGGGGACAGGGGGGGCCACTGAAGCTTTCTTT. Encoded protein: CSARGTGGATEAFF.

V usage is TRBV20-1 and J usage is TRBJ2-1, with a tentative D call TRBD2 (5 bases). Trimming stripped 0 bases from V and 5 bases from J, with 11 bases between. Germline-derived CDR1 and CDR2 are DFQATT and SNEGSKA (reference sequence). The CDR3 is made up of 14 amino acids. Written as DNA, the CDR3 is TGCAGTGCTAGAGAGGCGGAGGAGCACAATGAGCAGTTCTTC. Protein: CSAREAEEHNEQFF.